A selection of T cell receptor beta chains follows, all from one sample in a study of PD-1 blockade in classical Hodgkin lymphoma. The method was immunoSEQ multiplex PCR; TCRdb's version includes in-frame clones alone and lacks a portion of them. Among tens of thousands of clones listed, just under 75% were seen once. Specimen: peripheral blood mononuclear cells (PBMCs), collected before the second cycle of nivolumab. The receptor source for this set is a human donor with classical Hodgkin lymphoma. Each CDR3 is given with its conserved first and last residue. The order of the fields is V gene, D gene, CDR3 length, J gene, clone size, CDR3 protein, CDR3 DNA. D genes are given only for firm matches. Only some rows state a clone size, as once, few, many or a class for expanded clones.

TRBV7-3	TRBD2	16	TRBJ2-3	many	CASSLRPSGSTDTQYF	TGTGCCAGCAGCTTAAGGCCTAGCGGGAGCACAGATACGCAGTATTTT
TRBV29-1	TRBD2	15	TRBJ2-1	-	CSGTRGDVANNEQFF	TGCTCCGGGACTAGGGGAGATGTCGCAAACAATGAGCAGTTCTTC
TRBV27	-	14	TRBJ2-7	few	CASSSQGRAYEQYF	TGTGCCAGCAGTTCCCAAGGGAGAGCATACGAGCAGTACTTC
TRBV19	-	18	TRBJ1-2	-	CATTRRGRDDIADYGYTF	TGTGCCACCACCCGCCGGGGAAGGGACGACATTGCCGACTATGGCTACACCTTC
TRBV30	-	13	TRBJ1-5	-	CAWSWDSNQPQHF	TGTGCCTGGAGTTGGGACAGCAATCAGCCCCAGCATTTT
TRBV7-9	TRBD1	15	TRBJ1-5	-	CASSPTGASNQPQHF	TGTGCCAGCAGCCCGACAGGGGCTAGCAATCAGCCCCAGCATTTT
TRBV2	-	13	TRBJ1-5	-	CASSEQVNQPQHF	TGTGCCAGCAGTGAACAAGTTAATCAGCCCCAGCATTTT
TRBV28	-	14	TRBJ1-5	-	CASRPLIAHQPQHF	TGTGCCAGCAGGCCACTGATTGCCCATCAGCCCCAGCATTTT
TRBV12-5	-	16	TRBJ2-2	-	CASGLVQGGNTGELFF	TGTGCTAGTGGTTTGGTACAGGGAGGGAACACCGGGGAGCTGTTTTTT
TRBV7-2	-	14	TRBJ2-1	-	CASSPKSSYNEQFF	TGTGCCAGCAGCCCTAAGAGCTCCTACAATGAGCAGTTCTTC
TRBV7-3	TRBD1	14	TRBJ1-1	-	CASSPKQGMTEAFF	TGTGCCAGCAGCCCCAAACAGGGGATGACTGAAGCTTTCTTT
TRBV18	TRBD2	13	TRBJ2-5	once	CASSPTSGETQYF	TGTGCCAGCTCCCCGACTAGCGGAGAGACCCAGTACTTC
TRBV29-1	-	13	TRBJ1-1	few	CSVEVQGRTEAFF	TGCAGCGTTGAAGTCCAGGGGAGAACTGAAGCTTTCTTT
TRBV15	-	14	TRBJ1-2	-	CATSREIIGYGYTF	TGTGCCACCAGCAGAGAAATCATTGGATATGGCTACACCTTC
TRBV27	TRBD1	15	TRBJ1-2	-	CASSLTGGGTYGYTF	TGTGCCAGCAGTTTAACAGGGGGCGGTACCTATGGCTACACCTTC
TRBV6-1	-	13	TRBJ2-2	-	CTSGLTNTGELFF	TGTACTTCCGGACTTACGAACACCGGGGAGCTGTTTTTT
TRBV10-3	-	16	TRBJ2-1	-	CAISETQGRPNDEQFF	TGTGCCATCAGTGAGACACAGGGCCGACCTAACGATGAGCAGTTCTTC
TRBV5-1	TRBD1	15	TRBJ1-2	few	CASSPGTVGAYGYTF	TGCGCCAGCAGCCCCGGGACAGTCGGTGCCTATGGCTACACCTTC
TRBV5-3	-	15	TRBJ1-2	-	CARSSQRRGFYGYTF	TGTGCCAGAAGTTCACAGCGGCGGGGATTCTATGGCTACACCTTC
TRBV10-3	TRBD2	14	TRBJ2-1	-	CAIRSGSSYNEQFF	TGTGCCATCAGAAGCGGGAGCTCCTACAATGAGCAGTTCTTC
TRBV7-3	-	13	TRBJ1-2	-	CASSPLGGNGYTF	TGTGCCAGCAGCCCCTTAGGGGGGAATGGCTACACCTTC
TRBV5-8	TRBD1	15	TRBJ2-7	-	CASSLLGQGAGEQYF	TGTGCCAGCAGCTTGCTTGGACAGGGCGCGGGCGAGCAGTACTTC
TRBV13	-	14	TRBJ2-1	-	CASSLGAGHREQFF	TGTGCCAGCAGCTTAGGTGCGGGACATAGAGAGCAGTTCTTC
TRBV10-3	-	15	TRBJ2-6	few	CAISSRGSGANVLTF	TGTGCCATCAGTTCTCGAGGATCTGGGGCCAACGTCCTGACTTTC
TRBV2	-	15	TRBJ1-4	many	CASISDTLNNEKLFF	TGTGCCAGCATATCTGACACCCTAAATAATGAAAAACTGTTTTTT
TRBV10-3	-	16	TRBJ1-1	-	CAISEDTVGQNTEAFF	TGTGCCATCAGTGAGGATACGGTCGGGCAGAACACTGAAGCTTTCTTT
TRBV21-1	-	13	TRBJ2-1	-	CASNHDSNNEQFF	TGTGCCAGCAACCACGACAGTAACAATGAGCAGTTCTTC
TRBV6-5	-	14	TRBJ2-7	-	CASSYSRTTYEQYF	TGTGCCAGCAGTTACTCTAGGACTACCTACGAGCAGTACTTC
TRBV30	TRBD1	14	TRBJ2-7	-	CAWEADRGNSEQYF	TGTGCCTGGGAAGCAGACAGGGGAAATTCCGAGCAGTACTTC
TRBV7-8	-	14	TRBJ2-7	few	CASSLRGSHYEQYF	TGTGCCAGCAGCTTAAGGGGATCACACTACGAGCAGTACTTC
TRBV19	-	15	TRBJ1-5	-	CASSIKWADNQPQHF	TGTGCCAGTAGTATTAAGTGGGCAGATAATCAGCCCCAGCATTTT
TRBV27	-	12	TRBJ1-1	-	CASSPTGSEAFF	TGTGCCAGCAGTCCAACAGGGTCTGAAGCTTTCTTT
TRBV30	-	13	TRBJ2-5	-	CAWGLMYQETQYF	TGTGCCTGGGGGCTCATGTACCAAGAGACCCAGTACTTC